This T cell receptor (beta chain) appears in the sequencing data of a study of blood T cell repertoires in COVID-19. TCRdb's table, derived via immunoSEQ multiplex PCR, lists solely in-frame clones and lacks some. The sample has just under 50,000 clones, 86% seen once. The CDR3 runs 15 residues. CDR1 is SGHTA, CDR2 FQGNSA, per germline. The trim removed 5 bases at V and 8 bases at J, leaving 8 bases unmatched. This chain links TRBV7-2 with TRBJ1-6; 8 bases are a match to TRBD1. This clonotype was obtained from a human donor in a cohort sampled during active COVID-19. The sequenced sample consisted of peripheral blood. The CDR3: CASSRDRLPDSPLHF. The CDR3, as DNA: TGTGCCAGCAGCCGGGACAGGCTGCCGGATTCACCCCTCCACTTT.